These T cell receptor beta chains were read from a single sample in a study of technical replicates of blood from a few donors. Method: immunoSEQ multiplex PCR; TCRdb's copy keeps in-frame clones and lacks some. The table lists around 79,000 clones, approximately 94% of them singletons, with about 0.39% in the top ten. The sequencing input was T cells isolated from PBMCs. The source of these receptors is a human donor in good health. The CDR3 runs from the conserved cysteine through the conserved F or W.

j_call v_call cdr3_aa
TRBJ2-1 TRBV28 CASSLKSPYNEQFF
TRBJ1-4 TRBV23-1 CASSQLQGLTTNEKLFF
TRBJ2-1 TRBV5-1 CASSSYEGEQFF
TRBJ2-1 TRBV30 CAWSVFGYNEQFF
TRBJ1-2 TRBV25-1 CASQRARTGGYTF
TRBJ2-7 TRBV7-8 CASSLVSGYEQYF
TRBJ1-1 TRBV6-5 CASRQAVFTNTEAFF
TRBJ2-1 TRBV30 CAWELQANEQFF
TRBJ2-1 TRBV28 CASTGGFWNEQFF
TRBJ2-1 TRBV4-2 CASSHGGNNEQFF
TRBJ2-1 TRBV7-9 CASSPRTGNEQFF
TRBJ2-7 TRBV5-1 CASSLGGQGVSYEQYF
TRBJ2-7 TRBV10-3 CAIRKGQGVYEQYF
TRBJ2-1 TRBV7-8 CASSLEVRRDNEQFF
TRBJ1-2 TRBV5-4 CASSYIGGLGYTF
TRBJ2-5 TRBV6-5 CASSSSPGGRETQYF
TRBJ1-5 TRBV23-1 CASSQGGRGPNQQHF
TRBJ1-2 TRBV5-4 CASSLRQNYGYTF
TRBJ2-7 TRBV5-4 CASSFGTGSSYEQYF
TRBJ2-2 TRBV5-1 CASRRAGGGGTGELFF
TRBJ2-5 TRBV7-6 CASSLTLVYQETQYF
TRBJ2-2 TRBV6-5 CASHSNTGELFF
TRBJ2-7 TRBV28 CASSYGWRDEQYF
TRBJ2-7 TRBV9 CASSVDSLNEQYF
TRBJ2-5 TRBV27 CASSFSGARQLSETQYF
TRBJ1-1 TRBV10-1 CASSEYRGRNTEAFF
TRBJ2-1 TRBV27 CASSYGTAYNEQFF
TRBJ1-1 TRBV2 CAIRQGRANTEAFF
TRBJ1-2 TRBV5-1 CASSPGQGGYGYTF
TRBJ2-4 TRBV7-3 CASSLGAGEYIQYF
TRBJ2-7 TRBV27 CASSLSSGTISYEQYF
TRBJ2-3 TRBV7-2 CASSFSGDTQYF
TRBJ2-3 TRBV7-9 CASSFTGRGTDTQYF
TRBJ1-2 TRBV7-9 CASSSEMPPGGYTF
TRBJ1-1 TRBV2 CASSVDRGITEAFF
TRBJ2-2 TRBV4-1 CASSQSTPGQEASNTGELFF